The 23 T cell receptor beta chains given below trace back to one sample, sequenced in a study of human T cells and chemical hapten exposure. TCRdb reanalysed the RACE reads using MiXCR and keeps one entry per CDR3 protein. The sample has about 89,000 distinct CDR3 sequences, roughly 9.6% seen once. Regarding time point: patch test 2, 6 weeks after DPC sensitization. Treatment defined: therapeutic diphenylcyclopropenone sensitization with weekly scalp DPC. The sample was whole blood, taken in connection with sensitization to the hapten diphenylcyclopropenone (DPC). These receptors came from a man aged 35-49 years with alopecia areata. Some clones in this sample may be carry-over from other donors' samples.

This clonotype was detected a few times. This chain connects TRBV10-3 to TRBJ2-7, with D maybe TRBD1 (5 bases). Germline V gene lookup returns CDR1 ENHRY and CDR2 SYGVKD. The length of the CDR3 is 15 residues. V was clipped by 6 bases and J by 3 bases, with 18 bases between them. CDR3 protein: CAISLYYRNYYEQYV. The CDR3 bases are TGTGCCATCAGCTTGTATTACAGGAATTACTACGAGCAGTACGTC.

To note about this clonotype: Because the CDR3's place on the DNA is in doubt, the DNA is left out and the CDR3 is given as listed by TCRdb. V usage is TRBV29-1 and J usage is TRBJ2-5; no DNA check was done on the table's D call, TRBD2. Ends included, the CDR3 has 14 residues. Germline CDR1 and CDR2: SQVTM and ANQGSEA. The CDR3: CSVEYFGAGTSQYF.

This clonotype was detected many times. The chain has TRBV25-1 and TRBJ1-2; tentatively, D is TRBD1 (6 bases). This CDR3 has 14 residues. V was shortened by 3 bases and J by 8 bases, with 16 bases between the two germline ends. Germline values: CDR1 MGHDK, CDR2 SYGVNS. In nucleotides, the CDR3 is TGTGCCAGCAGTGAGGGGGCAAGTCGTCGAGGCTACACCTTC. It yields the protein CASSEGASRRGYTF.

This clonotype was detected only a few times. J is TRBJ2-3 and V is TRBV6-4; D may be TRBD2 (5 bases). Germline V gives CDR1 MRHNA, CDR2 SNTAGT. Trimming took off 5 bases at V and 6 bases at J, with 9 bases between the two ends. The CDR3 length is 12 residues. CDR3 loop: CASSSEGDTQYF. In nucleotides, the CDR3 is TGTGCCAGCAGTAGCGAGGGTGATACGCAGTATTTT.

The V and J genes are TRBV29-1 and TRBJ2-2, with 7 bases lining up with TRBD1. J gave up 3 bases and V 7 bases, and 8 bases lay outside the gene matches. The CDR3 has 14 amino acids. Germline-derived CDR1 and CDR2 are SQVTM and ANQGSEA. Here the CDR3 DNA reads TGCAGCGGTGGAAATCAGGGGGACACCGGGGAGCTGTTTTTT. Translation: CSGGNQGDTGELFF.

This clonotype was picked up a small number of times. This chain links TRBV2 with TRBJ2-3; TRBD2 aligns across 12 bases. The ends lost 7 bases at V and 1 base at J; junction bases unmatched: 6. This CDR3 is 16 amino acids long. The germline gives CDR1 SNHLY, CDR2 FYNNEI. The CDR3 region has the DNA TGTGCCAGCACCCTGACTAGCGGGAGCCGCACAGATACGCAGTATTTT. It yields the protein CASTLTSGSRTDTQYF.

This clonotype was observed at least ten times. V gene TRBV29-1 combines with J gene TRBJ2-3, with D possibly matching TRBD2 (6 bases). This CDR3 comprises 13 residues. Germline CDR1 is SQVTM and CDR2 is ANQGSEA. Trimming took 3 bases from V and 3 from J, leaving 10 bases between them. CDR3 region: CSVERDLTDTQYF. As DNA, the CDR3 is TGCAGCGTTGAGCGGGATTTAACAGATACGCAGTATTTT.

Only a few counts were recorded for this clonotype. V is TRBV6-1 and J is TRBJ1-5, with 8 bases fitting TRBD1. Germline V gene lookup returns CDR1 MNHNS and CDR2 SASEGT. V lost 2 bases and J lost 7; bases outside the gene matches: 1. The length of the CDR3 is 13 residues. The CDR3 coding sequence is TGTGCCAGCAGTGAACAGGGGGCCCAGCCCCAGCATTTT. Protein: CASSEQGAQPQHF.

This clonotype has only a few counts. The rearrangement links TRBV7-2 to TRBJ2-7; weak D call: TRBD2 (6 bases). V lost 5 bases to trimming and J lost 2 bases, with 28 bases between them. The CDR3 is 19 amino acids. In germline, CDR1 is SGHTA, CDR2 FQGNSA. The DNA for the CDR3 is TGTGCCAGCAGCCTACCTACTGGGGGGAGCGTATTTACCCCCTACGAGCAGTACTTC. Its translation: CASSLPTGGSVFTPYEQYF.

There are many counts of this clonotype. The chain carries TRBV7-9 and TRBJ2-1; D is perhaps TRBD1 or TRBD2 (5 bases each). This CDR3 has 15 amino acids. Trimming left V 5 bases short and J 4 bases short, with 15 bases between. CDR1 is SEHNR and CDR2 is FQNEAQ in the germline V gene (reference sequence). The CDR3 sequence: CASSVQRDGYNEQFF. The CDR3, as DNA: TGTGCCAGCAGCGTCCAGAGGGACGGTTACAATGAGCAGTTCTTC.

This clonotype occurred a few times. This rearrangement joins TRBV12-3 or TRBV12-4 to TRBJ2-7; D is possibly TRBD2 (5 bases). The CDR3 loop spans 13 amino acids. The V end was cut by 7 bases, the J end by 7 bases, with 17 bases between. The chain's CDR3 is CASNNREAEEQYF. In DNA form, the CDR3 reads TGTGCCAGCAATAACCGGGAAGCGGAAGAGCAGTACTTC.

The chain uses TRBV29-1 and TRBJ2-5, with 8 bases matching TRBD1. Germline V gene lookup returns CDR1 SQVTM and CDR2 ANQGSEA. The CDR3 length is 12 residues. With V trimmed by 4 bases and J by 4 bases, 2 bases remained unmatched. CDR3 in DNA: TGCAGCGTTGGGACAGGGAGAGAGACCCAGTACTTC. It translates to CSVGTGRETQYF.

This clonotype was counted between two and nine times. The chain carries TRBV12-3 or TRBV12-4 and TRBJ2-6; D not resolved. V lost 2 bases to trimming and J lost 2 bases, with 7 bases between them. The length of the CDR3 is 15 residues. CDR3 sequence (DNA): TGTGCCAGCAGTTTAATAGGACCTGGGGCCAACGTCCTGACTTTC. It codes for CASSLIGPGANVLTF.

V usage is TRBV11-2 and J usage is TRBJ2-1; 8 bases are shared with TRBD2. The CDR3 is 18 residues long. With V trimmed by 4 bases and J by 8 bases, 19 bases remained unmatched. Germline values: CDR1 SGHAT, CDR2 FQNNGV. The CDR3 region has the DNA TGTGCCAGCAGCTCCCTGCTAGCGGGTTATACGAGAAGGGATGAGCAGTTCTTC. Translation gives CASSSLLAGYTRRDEQFF.

V usage is TRBV29-1 and J usage is TRBJ2-5, with 8 bases matching TRBD2. CDR1 is SQVTM, CDR2 ANQGSEA, per germline. The CDR3 length is 13 residues. For the CDR3, the DNA is TGCAGTCTTCGGGGGGGGCAACAAGAGACCCAGTACTTC. Translation gives CSLRGGQQETQYF.

The table lists this clonotype with a few counts. This rearrangement joins TRBV29-1 to TRBJ1-1, with D perhaps TRBD1 (5 bases). Germline V CDR1 and CDR2: SQVTM, ANQGSEA. This CDR3 contains 14 residues. V lost 3 bases, J lost 2 bases, and 13 bases lay in between. The CDR3 spells CSVDERGINTEAFF. CDR3 sequence (DNA): TGCAGCGTTGACGAACGGGGGATAAACACTGAAGCTTTCTTT.

CDR3 coding DNA: TGTGCCAGCAGTAGCGGGAGAGGGGATACGCAGTATTTT. Amino acids: CASSSGRGDTQYF. J is TRBJ2-3 and V is TRBV6-2 or TRBV6-3; 8 nucleotides line up with TRBD2. J gave up 6 bases and V 5 bases, and 4 bases lay outside the gene matches. CDR3 length equals 13 residues. Per germline, CDR1 MNHEY and CDR2 SVGEGT.

This clonotype was seen only a few times. V is TRBV28 and J is TRBJ2-7; possible D gene TRBD1, 6 bases. CDR1 MDHEN and CDR2 SYDVKM come from the germline V gene. V was trimmed by 5 bases and J by 12 bases, leaving 26 bases between them. CDR3 length: 15 residues. The CDR3 sequence: CASSPAHNRVYLRYV. DNA of the CDR3: TGTGCCAGCAGTCCCGCCCACAACAGGGTCTATCTTCGGTACGTC.

This clonotype was observed a few times. This rearrangement joins TRBV7-6 to TRBJ2-7; the match to TRBD1 covers 8 bases. Losses at the gene ends were 1 base for V and 2 bases for J; bases not matched to a gene: 4. This CDR3 has 15 amino acids. Per the germline V gene, CDR1 is SGHVS and CDR2 is FNYEAQ. The CDR3 sequence: CASSLGAGGPYEQYF. In nucleotides, the CDR3 is TGTGCCAGCAGCTTAGGGGCAGGGGGCCCCTACGAGCAGTACTTC.

This clonotype was seen repeatedly, ten times or more. This chain links TRBV4-3 with TRBJ1-1, with D unresolved. This CDR3 contains 15 residues. V shed 0 bases and J shed 0 bases, with 8 bases lying between them. Germline-derived CDR1 and CDR2 are LGHNA and YSLEER. CDR3 nucleotide sequence: TGCGCCAGCAGCCAAGATCCCGGGGTGAACACTGAAGCTTTCTTT. This codes for CASSQDPGVNTEAFF.

This chain connects TRBV6-6 to TRBJ2-6, with 8 bases aligning to TRBD1. Germline values: CDR1 MNHNY, CDR2 SVGAGI (reference sequence). V dropped 6 bases and J dropped 0; count of bases not matched to a gene: 10. This CDR3 has 18 amino acids. The CDR3 is CASRGQGAASSGANVLTF. Written as DNA, the CDR3 is TGTGCCAGCAGGGGCCAGGGGGCTGCATCCTCTGGGGCCAACGTCCTGACTTTC.

This clonotype showed up just a few times. The chain uses TRBV7-3 and TRBJ1-1; no firm D call. V was pared by 5 bases and J by 4 bases, with 11 bases between. The germline gives CDR1 SGHTA, CDR2 FQGTGA. The CDR3 spans 13 residues. The CDR3 region has the DNA TGTGCCAGCAGCCTTAGACCGAGCACTGAAGCTTTCTTT. It codes for CASSLRPSTEAFF.

This clonotype has only a few counts. The V gene is TRBV5-1, the J gene TRBJ1-4, with D perhaps matching TRBD1 (6 bases). The CDR3 is made up of 15 amino acids. The germline gives CDR1 SGHRS, CDR2 YFSETQ. V was pared by 0 bases and J by 5 bases, with 11 bases between. The CDR3 DNA reads as TGCGCCAGCAGCTTGGCCAACAGGGCGAATGAAAAACTGTTTTTT. Its translation is CASSLANRANEKLFF.